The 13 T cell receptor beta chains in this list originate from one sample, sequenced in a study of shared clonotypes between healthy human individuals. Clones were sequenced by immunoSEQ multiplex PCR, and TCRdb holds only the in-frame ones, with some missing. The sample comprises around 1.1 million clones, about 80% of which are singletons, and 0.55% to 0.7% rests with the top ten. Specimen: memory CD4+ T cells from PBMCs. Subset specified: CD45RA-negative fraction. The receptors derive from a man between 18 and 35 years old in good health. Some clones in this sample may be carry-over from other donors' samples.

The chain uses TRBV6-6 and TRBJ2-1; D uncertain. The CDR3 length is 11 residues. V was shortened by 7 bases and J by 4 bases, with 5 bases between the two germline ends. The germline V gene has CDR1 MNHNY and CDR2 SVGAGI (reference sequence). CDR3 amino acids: CASTRYNEQFF. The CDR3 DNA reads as TGTGCCAGCACCAGATACAATGAGCAGTTCTTC.

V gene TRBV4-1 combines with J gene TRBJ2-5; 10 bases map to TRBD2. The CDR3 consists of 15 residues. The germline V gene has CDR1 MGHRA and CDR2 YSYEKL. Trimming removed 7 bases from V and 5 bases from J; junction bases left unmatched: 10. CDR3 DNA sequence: TGCGCCAGCAACCCATTAGCGGGAGGACGGGAGACCCAGTACTTC. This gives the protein CASNPLAGGRETQYF.

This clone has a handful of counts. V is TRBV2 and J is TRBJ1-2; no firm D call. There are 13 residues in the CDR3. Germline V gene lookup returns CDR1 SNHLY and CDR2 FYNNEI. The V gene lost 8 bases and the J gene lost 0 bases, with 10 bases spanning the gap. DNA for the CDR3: TGTGCCAGCGGGGTCATAGCTAACTATGGCTACACCTTC. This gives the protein CASGVIANYGYTF.

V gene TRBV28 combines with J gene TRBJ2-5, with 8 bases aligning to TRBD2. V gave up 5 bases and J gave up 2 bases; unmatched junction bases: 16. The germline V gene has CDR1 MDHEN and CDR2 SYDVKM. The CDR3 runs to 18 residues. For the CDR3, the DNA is TGTGCCAGCAGTCCCCTCCTTCCTATGGGCGGGGGGCAAGAGACCCAGTACTTC. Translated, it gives CASSPLLPMGGGQETQYF.

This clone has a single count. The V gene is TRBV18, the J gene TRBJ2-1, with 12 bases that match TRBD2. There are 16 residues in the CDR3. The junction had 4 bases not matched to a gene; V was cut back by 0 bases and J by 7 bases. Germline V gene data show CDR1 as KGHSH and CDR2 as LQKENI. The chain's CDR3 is CASSPPSSGRANEQFF. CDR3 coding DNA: TGTGCCAGCTCACCACCGTCTAGCGGGAGGGCAAATGAGCAGTTCTTC. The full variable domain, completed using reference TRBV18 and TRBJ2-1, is NAGVMQNPRHLVRRRGQEARLRCSPMKGHSHVYWYRQLPEEGLKFMVYLQKENIIDESGMPKERFSAEFPKEGPSILRIQQVVRGDSAAYFCASSPPSSGRANEQFFGPGTRLTVL.

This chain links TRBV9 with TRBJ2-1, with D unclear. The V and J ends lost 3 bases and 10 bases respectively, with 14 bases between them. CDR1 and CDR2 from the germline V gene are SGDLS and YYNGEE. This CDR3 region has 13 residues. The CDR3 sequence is CASSANLLREQFF. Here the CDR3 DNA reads TGTGCCAGCAGCGCGAACCTCCTGAGGGAGCAGTTCTTC.

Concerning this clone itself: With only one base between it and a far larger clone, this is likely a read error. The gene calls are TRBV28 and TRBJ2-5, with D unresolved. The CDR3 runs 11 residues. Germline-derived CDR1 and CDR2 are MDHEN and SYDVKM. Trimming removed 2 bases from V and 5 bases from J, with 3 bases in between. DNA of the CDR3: TGTGCCAGCAGTTTAGATGAGACCCAGTACTTC. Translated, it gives CASSLDETQYF.

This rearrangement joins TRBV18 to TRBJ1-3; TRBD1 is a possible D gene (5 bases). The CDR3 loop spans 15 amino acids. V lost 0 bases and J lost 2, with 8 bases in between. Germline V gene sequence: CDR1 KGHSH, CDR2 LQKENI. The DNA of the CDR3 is TGTGCCAGCTCACCACCGGGGGTTCCTGGAAACACCATATATTTT. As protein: CASSPPGVPGNTIYF.

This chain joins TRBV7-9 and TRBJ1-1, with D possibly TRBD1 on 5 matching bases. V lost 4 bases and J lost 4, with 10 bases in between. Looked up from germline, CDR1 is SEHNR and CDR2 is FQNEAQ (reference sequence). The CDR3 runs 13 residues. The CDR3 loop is CASSSGRATEAFF. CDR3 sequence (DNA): TGTGCCAGCAGCTCGGGCAGGGCCACTGAAGCTTTCTTT.

CDR3 coding DNA: TGTGCCATCAGGACGGTTGGCGGGACAGCGCCCCCAACAGATACGCAGTATTTT. Protein sequence: CAIRTVGGTAPPTDTQYF. The chain uses TRBV10-3 and TRBJ2-3; D is possibly TRBD1 (7 bases). Trimming took off 6 bases at V and 3 bases at J, with 25 bases between the two ends. Germline lookup yields CDR1 ENHRY and CDR2 SYGVKD. The CDR3 is made up of 18 amino acids.

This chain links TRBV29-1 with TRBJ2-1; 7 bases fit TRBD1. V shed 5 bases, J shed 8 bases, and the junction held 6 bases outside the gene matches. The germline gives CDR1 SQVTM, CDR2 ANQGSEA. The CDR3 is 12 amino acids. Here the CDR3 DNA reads TGCAGCGTTATTACAGGGGTATATGAGCAGTTCTTC. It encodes CSVITGVYEQFF.

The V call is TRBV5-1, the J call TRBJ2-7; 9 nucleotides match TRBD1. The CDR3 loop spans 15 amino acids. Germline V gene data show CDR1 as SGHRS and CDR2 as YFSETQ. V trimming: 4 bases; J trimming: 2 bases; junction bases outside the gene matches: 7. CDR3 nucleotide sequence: TGCGCCAGCAGCCTCGGGACAGGGTTGACCTACGAGCAGTACTTC. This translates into CASSLGTGLTYEQYF.

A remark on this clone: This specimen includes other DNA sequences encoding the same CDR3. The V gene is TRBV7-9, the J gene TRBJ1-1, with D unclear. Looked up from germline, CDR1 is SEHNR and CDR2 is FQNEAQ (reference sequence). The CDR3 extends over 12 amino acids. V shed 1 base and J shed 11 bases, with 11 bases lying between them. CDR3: CASSLVGREAFF. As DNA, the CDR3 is TGTGCCAGCAGCTTAGTAGGAAGAGAGGCTTTCTTT.